This T cell receptor (beta chain) is from a study of CD8 T cells in ankylosing spondylitis (dated by TCRdb to 2015 to 2018). About the study as a whole: The study set out to find disease-linked TCR variants by profiling T cell receptor beta repertoires in ankylosing spondylitis patients and healthy donors. The full study cohort comprised around 25 ankylosing spondylitis patients and 85 to 120 healthy donors. Peripheral blood was sampled, and synovial fluid was additionally collected from ankylosing spondylitis patients. Overall study outcomes, separate from this receptor: Blood from ankylosing spondylitis patients appeared to be characterized by a TCR beta motif made up of about 8 highly homologous amino acid variants. Some TCR beta motif variants had previously been reported in synovial fluid and blood of reactive arthritis patients, which suggested common disease-initiation mechanisms. According to the report, matched synovial fluid samples from ankylosing spondylitis patients were significantly enriched for the disease-linked clones. The disease-linked clones had a CD8+ phenotype and were found at relatively low frequencies in peripheral blood.

There are a few counts of this clonotype. No antigen is known for it. No base qualities exist here, and no much larger clone lies one base off it. The instrument was an Illumina HiSeq 2500. Quantitative 5'-RACE with molecular barcodes was the method used to prepare the TCR beta libraries. The study's own analysis went as follows. To identify disease-linked TCR variants, a new computational method was used, one built on a probabilistic model of VDJ rearrangement. TCRdb applied fastp at Q25 and MiXCR to the public reads, then kept only in-frame beta chains. Identical CDR3 proteins give one entry, which carries the most common genes and DNA. The V and J calls and clone size come from TCRdb's table, not from the authors' own analysis. The sample table records just over 350,000 distinct CDR3 sequences; 20% of these occur just once. The ten most abundant clones make up approximately 14% of the sample. The CDR3 starts with the cysteine, ends with the phenylalanine, and has 13 residues. The read is trimmed to its CDR3 DNA, 39 bases read in frame from base 1. V loses 5 bases of germline sequence and J loses 0 bases, and the interval between the two ends is 5 bases.

The chain links TRBV12-3 or TRBV12-4 with TRBJ1-3; the D gene remains uncertain. The source is a male donor with ankylosing spondylitis or in good health (not recorded which). Source material: blood, either unsorted or a sorted T cell fraction (not recorded which). The nucleotide sequence reads TGTGCCAGCAGTAGACTCTCTGGAAACACCATATATTTT. It specifies CASSRLSGNTIYF.